The TCR beta chain under discussion was sequenced for a study of blood T cell repertoires in COVID-19. Study details: Italy, Spain and the United States were the sources of the convalescent and acute COVID-19 samples. In each case, the material was cDNA or gDNA derived from T cells, B-cell-depleted T cells, or PBMCs.

As originally analysed: Amplification with reference gene primers provided the estimates of nucleated cell counts. Clones were read by immunoSEQ multiplex PCR, and TCRdb kept only the in-frame ones, dropping some. For V, J and clone size, that table is used; D and trimming come from the DNA. The repertoire holds 200,000 to 250,000 clones, about 83% seen once, with approximately 7% in the top ten. With V trimmed by 5 bases and J by 1 base, 9 bases remained unmatched. The CDR3 extends over 18 amino acids. From germline, CDR1 is SEHNR and CDR2 FQNEAQ (reference sequence). The sample was peripheral blood. This TCR derives from a woman aged 45-65 years with acute or convalescent COVID-19. The V gene is TRBV7-9, the J gene TRBJ2-6; 9 positions match TRBD1. CDR3 loop: CASSRRGTGTSGANVLTF. The CDR3 DNA reads as TGTGCCAGCAGCCGGAGGGGGACAGGGACATCTGGGGCCAACGTCCTGACTTTC.